A single sample gave rise to the 23 T cell receptor beta chains below, sequenced in a study of tumor-infiltrating lymphocytes in primary liver carcinoma. Starting material of about 0.45 ug total RNA yielded TCR beta cDNA via a constant-region primer. Library construction for TCR beta comprised three nested multiplex PCR rounds performed with slightly modified ARM-PCR. A C-beta reverse primer was combined with TRBV1-TRBV30 forward primers in the first two PCR rounds, and each round had about 10 cycles. In TCRdb, the multiplex PCR reads were re-called with MiXCR into one record per CDR3 protein. The data show around 29,000 distinct CDR3 sequences, around 70% seen once. Unsorted bulk tissue (roughly 19-31 mg) underwent RNA and DNA co-extraction. The sequenced sample was liver tumor tissue from sampling region 3. As to subset: tumor region T3, left-lateral pole. All receptors come from a woman in her thirties with primary liver carcinoma and hepatitis B virus infection.

This clonotype was seen repeatedly, ten times or more. One junction end does not reproduce the germline sequence, and a read error may be involved. This sequence joins TRBV12-3 or TRBV12-4 and TRBJ2-1, with D perhaps TRBD2 (6 bases). This CDR3 region has 12 residues. CDR3 nucleotide sequence: TGTGCCAGCACTTTAGCGGAGAATGACCAGTTCTTC. Translation gives CASTLAENDQFF.

This clonotype was detected many times. At one end, the junction sequence differs from germline, possibly due to a read error. V gene TRBV11-1 combines with J gene TRBJ2-7; TRBD2 aligns across 12 bases. CDR3 length: 18 residues. Germline V gene sequence: CDR1 SGHAT, CDR2 FQDESV (reference sequence). The CDR3 here is CASSLRATTSGRPYEQYF. As DNA, the CDR3 is TGTGCTAGCAGCTTAAGGGCGACGACTAGCGGGAGACCCTACGAGCAGTACTTC.

Comments on this clonotype: The CDR3 ends on some other residue instead of the conserved phenylalanine or tryptophan, so this is likely a read error. The V gene is TRBV6-5, the J gene TRBJ1-2; the match to TRBD1 covers 10 bases. This CDR3 contains 12 residues. The germline V gene has CDR1 MNHEY and CDR2 SVGAGI. V shed 6 bases, J shed 7 bases, and the junction held 2 bases outside the gene matches. DNA of the CDR3: TGTGCCAGCAGGGGACAGGGGATTGGCTACACCTTA. Translated, it gives CASRGQGIGYTL.

Notes on this clonotype: This sequence may be a read error, since a much larger clone differs from it by one base. The final CDR3 position lacks the conserved phenylalanine or tryptophan, pointing to a likely read error. J is TRBJ1-6 and V is TRBV11-2, with a tentative D call TRBD1 (5 bases). The CDR3 runs to 16 residues. CDR1 is SGHAT, CDR2 FQNNGV, per germline. Trimming removed 2 bases from V and 7 bases from J, with 15 bases in between. CDR3 protein: CASSLIRGTKNSPLHS. DNA of the CDR3: TGTGCCAGCAGCTTAATTCGCGGGACTAAAAATTCACCCCTCCACTCT.

This clonotype was observed many times. One end of the junction is discordant with germline, which a read error may explain. The rearrangement uses TRBV11-2 and TRBJ2-1, with 11 positions matching TRBD2. Per the germline V gene, CDR1 is SGHAT and CDR2 is FQNNGV. The CDR3 is made up of 17 amino acids. CDR3 DNA: TGTGCCAGCAGCTTACGTCTGGTAGCGGGAGGGCCGAATGGGCAGTTCTTC. It is translated as CASSLRLVAGGPNGQFF.

In its sample, this clonotype ranks as medium-sized. The J gene is TRBJ2-7, the V gene TRBV5-1, with D maybe TRBD1 (6 bases). The CDR3 totals 13 residues. V was trimmed by 3 bases and J by 2 bases, leaving 9 bases between them. Germline V gives CDR1 SGHRS, CDR2 YFSETQ. The CDR3 loop reads CASSWDKAYEQYF. The CDR3 bases are TGCGCCAGCAGCTGGGACAAGGCCTACGAGCAGTACTTC.

By proportion, this clonotype is medium-sized. This rearrangement joins TRBV29-1 to TRBJ2-1; TRBD2 is a possible D gene (6 bases). The CDR3 covers 13 residues. Germline V CDR1 and CDR2: SQVTM, ANQGSEA. The V gene lost 2 bases and the J gene lost 5 bases, with 10 bases spanning the gap. The CDR3 is CSVETSNHNEQFF. CDR3 coding DNA: TGCAGCGTTGAAACTAGCAACCACAATGAGCAGTTCTTC.

This clonotype was detected only a few times. This may be a read error, as it is one base from a much larger clone. V and J are TRBV11-2 and TRBJ2-5, with TRBD1 matching 7 bases. The CDR3 has 14 residues. Germline assignment: CDR1 SGHAT and CDR2 FQNNGV. Trimming at V came to 5 bases and at J to 3 bases, leaving 6 bases not matched to a gene. The CDR3 DNA follows: TGTGCCAGCAGCCCGACAGGGCAGAAAGAGACCCAGTACTTC. Its protein is CASSPTGQKETQYF.

CDR3 DNA: TGCAGTGCTAGGAGTCGGCCAACAGGCGGGGAGCTGTTTTTT. Protein product: CSARSRPTGGELFF. The chain recombines TRBV20-1 with TRBJ2-2; D possibly corresponds to TRBD1 (5 bases). The CDR3 covers 14 residues. The ends were cut back, 3 bases at V and 7 bases at J, with 15 bases in the middle. Per the germline V gene, CDR1 is DFQATT and CDR2 is SNEGSKA (reference sequence).

A word on this clonotype: Mismatch with germline at one junction end may stem from a read error. The chain recombines TRBV7-8 with TRBJ2-3; D perhaps matches TRBD2 (5 bases). CDR1 is SGHVS and CDR2 is FQNEAQ in the germline V gene. The CDR3 spans 14 residues. CDR3 nucleotide sequence: TGTGTCAGCAGCTTGTTCAGCGGTCGGGATACACAGTATTTT. It codes for CVSSLFSGRDTQYF.

This clonotype has ten or more counts. This chain links TRBV11-2 with TRBJ2-1; TRBD1 matches 9 bases. Trimming removed 5 bases from V and 8 bases from J; junction bases left unmatched: 7. This CDR3 spans 14 amino acids. Germline loops: CDR1 SGHAT, CDR2 FQNNGV. The CDR3 DNA sequence: TGTGCCAGCAGCCGACGGACAGGGGTCGATGAGCAGTTCTTC. As protein: CASSRRTGVDEQFF.

As to this clonotype: Mismatch with germline at one junction end may stem from a read error. The chain joins TRBV5-4 to TRBJ2-4, with D possibly matching TRBD2 (7 bases). Germline lookup yields CDR1 SGHNT and CDR2 YYREEE (reference sequence). The CDR3 has 14 amino acids. CDR3 region: CSSSREGGGRIQYF. CDR3 nucleotides: TGTTCCAGCAGCCGAGAGGGAGGGGGAAGGATTCAGTACTTC.

This clonotype was observed many times. CDR3 bases: TGCGCCAGCAGCTTCGGGACTAGCGACCCTAGCACAGATACGCAGTATTTT. The encoded protein is CASSFGTSDPSTDTQYF. This chain links TRBV5-1 with TRBJ2-3; 10 nucleotides match TRBD2. V was pared by 2 bases and J by 0 bases, with 6 bases of the junction left unmatched. The germline V gene has CDR1 SGHRS and CDR2 YFSETQ. The CDR3 loop spans 17 amino acids. The full variable domain, its missing parts supplied by reference TRBV5-1 and TRBJ2-3, is KAGVTQTPRYLIKTRGQQVTLSCSPISGHRSVSWYQQTPGQGLQFLFEYFSETQRNKGNFPGRFSGRQFSNSRSEMNVSTLELGDSALYLCASSFGTSDPSTDTQYFGPGTRLTVL.

Comment on this clonotype: Mismatch with germline at one junction end may stem from a read error. The gene calls are TRBV11-2 and TRBJ2-7; 7 bases are a match to TRBD2. Looked up from germline, CDR1 is SGHAT and CDR2 is FQNNGV. This CDR3 spans 13 amino acids. DNA for the CDR3: TGTACCAGCAGCTTAGATCGTGGGGGGGTTAAGCATTTC. It translates to CTSSLDRGGVKHF.

A word on this clonotype: At one of its ends the junction is not consistent with the germline gene, which may arise from a read error. The genes are TRBV24-1 and TRBJ2-3; D might be TRBD1 (5 bases). CDR1 KGHDR and CDR2 SFDVKD come from the germline V gene. The CDR3 is 17 amino acids. The CDR3 loop reads CATSDGIRTTPGDTQYF. The CDR3 DNA is TGTGCCACAAGTGATGGTATACGGACAACCCCCGGAGATACGCAGTATTTT.

This clonotype was counted a few times. It may be a read error: a sequence one base away is much more abundant. Because the CDR3 is missing its conserved closing phenylalanine or tryptophan, this is likely a read error. This sequence joins TRBV11-1 and TRBJ2-2; D not resolved. Germline V lookup: CDR1 SGHAT, CDR2 FQDESV (reference sequence). CDR3 size: 15 residues. CDR3 in DNA: TGTACCAGCAGCTATTCAGGACCTTTCTCCAGGGAGCTGTTTTGT. Translation: CTSSYSGPFSRELFC.

The V gene is TRBV2, the J gene TRBJ2-2; 8 nucleotides match TRBD2. CDR3 length: 13 residues. The J segment lost 14 bases and the V segment lost 4 bases, leaving 9 bases of the junction unmatched. Germline loops: CDR1 SNHLY, CDR2 FYNNEI. CDR3 residues: CASSAGGAGKLFF. The DNA of the CDR3 is TGTGCCAGCAGTGCGGGAGGGGCCGGGAAACTGTTTTTT.

In this sample, this clonotype turned up many times. The chain combines TRBV28 with TRBJ1-2; D gene unclear. Germline V CDR1 and CDR2: MDHEN, SYDVKM. The CDR3 totals 12 residues. Trimming left V 3 bases short and J 5 bases short, with 7 bases between. The CDR3 spells CASSLAAYGYTF. DNA for the CDR3: TGTGCCAGCAGTTTGGCAGCATATGGCTACACCTTC.

With regard to this clonotype: The junction differs from germline at one of its ends, possibly a read error. The chain joins TRBV4-3 to TRBJ2-7, with TRBD2 matching over 7 bases. Germline-derived CDR1 and CDR2 are LGHNA and YSLEER. The CDR3 runs to 18 residues. The chain's CDR3 is CASSQTATGGHISYEQYF. CDR3 bases: TGCGCCAGCAGCCAAACTGCGACGGGGGGTCACATTAGCTACGAGCAATACTTC.

Details on this clonotype: This may arise from a read error, as a much more abundant clone is one base away. The chain joins TRBV10-3 to TRBJ1-1; D ambiguous. The CDR3 has 15 residues. The germline V gene has CDR1 ENHRY and CDR2 SYGVKD. Here the CDR3 reads CAISESRGLDTEASF. DNA for the CDR3: TGTGCCATCAGTGAATCACGGGGTTTAGACACTGAAGCTTCCTTT.

This clonotype came up many times. The V call is TRBV28, the J call TRBJ2-6; a weak D match, TRBD2 (5 bases). The germline gives CDR1 MDHEN, CDR2 SYDVKM. Deletions cut 8 bases from V and 0 bases from J, with 11 bases between. The CDR3 spans 15 residues. The CDR3 here is CASSTEGSGANVLTF. DNA for the CDR3: TGTGCCAGCTCGACTGAGGGCTCTGGGGCCAACGTCCTGACTTTC.

As concerns this clonotype: Given a much more abundant clone one base away, this may be a read error. The chain is built from TRBV7-7 and TRBJ2-5; D gene uncertain. The germline V gene has CDR1 SSHAT and CDR2 FNYEAQ (reference sequence). This CDR3 contains 13 residues. CDR3 protein: CARSWTKAETQYF. In DNA, the CDR3 is TGTGCTAGGAGCTGGACGAAAGCAGAGACCCAGTACTTC. The whole variable domain, filled in from reference TRBV7-7 and TRBJ2-5, reads GAGVSQSPRYKVTKRGQDVTLRCDPISSHATLYWYQQALGQGPEFLTYFNYEAQPDKSGLPSDRFSAERPEGSISTLTIQRTEQRDSAMYRCARSWTKAETQYFGPGTRLLVL.

In regard to this clonotype: One end of the junction fails to match germline, which may point to a read error. The V call is TRBV11-2, the J call TRBJ2-5; 9 bases align to TRBD2. The CDR3 loop spans 16 amino acids. Germline V gene data show CDR1 as SGHAT and CDR2 as FQNNGV. The CDR3 is CASSYIRGSGRETQYF. The CDR3 DNA reads TGTGCCAGTAGCTACATCCGTGGTAGCGGGAGAGAGACCCAGTACTTC.